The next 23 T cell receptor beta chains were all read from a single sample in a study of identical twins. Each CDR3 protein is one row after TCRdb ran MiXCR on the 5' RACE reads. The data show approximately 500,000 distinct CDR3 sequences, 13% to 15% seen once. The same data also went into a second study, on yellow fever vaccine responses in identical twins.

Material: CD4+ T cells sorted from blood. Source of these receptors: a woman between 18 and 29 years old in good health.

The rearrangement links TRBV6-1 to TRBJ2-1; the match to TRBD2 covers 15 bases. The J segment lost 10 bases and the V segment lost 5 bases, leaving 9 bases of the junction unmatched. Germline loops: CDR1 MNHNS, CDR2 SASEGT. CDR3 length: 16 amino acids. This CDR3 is CASSPYLGTSGGEQFF. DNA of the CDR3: TGTGCCAGCAGTCCGTACTTGGGGACTAGCGGGGGGGAGCAGTTCTTC.

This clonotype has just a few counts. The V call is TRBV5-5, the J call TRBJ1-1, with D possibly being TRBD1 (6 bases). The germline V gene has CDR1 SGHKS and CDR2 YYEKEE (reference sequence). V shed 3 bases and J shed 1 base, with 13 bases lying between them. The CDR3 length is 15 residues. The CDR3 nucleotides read TGTGCCAGCAGCTCAACGGGACAAGGGAACACTGAAGCTTTCTTT. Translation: CASSSTGQGNTEAFF.

The CDR3 DNA reads as TGTGCCAGCAGTTCCCCCTCTAGCGGGAGCACAGATACGCAGTATTTT. Translating it yields CASSSPSSGSTDTQYF. V and J are TRBV28 and TRBJ2-3; the match to TRBD2 covers 8 bases. V shed 4 bases, J shed 0 bases, and the junction held 6 bases outside the gene matches. CDR1 and CDR2 from the germline V gene are MDHEN and SYDVKM. The length of the CDR3 is 16 residues.

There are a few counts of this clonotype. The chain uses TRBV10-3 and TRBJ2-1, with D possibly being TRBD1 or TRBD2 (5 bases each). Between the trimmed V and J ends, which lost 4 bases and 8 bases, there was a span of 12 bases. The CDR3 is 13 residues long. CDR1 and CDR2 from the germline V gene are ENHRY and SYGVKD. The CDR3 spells CAISGDVGDEQFF. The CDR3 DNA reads TGTGCCATCAGTGGGGACGTGGGGGATGAGCAGTTCTTC.

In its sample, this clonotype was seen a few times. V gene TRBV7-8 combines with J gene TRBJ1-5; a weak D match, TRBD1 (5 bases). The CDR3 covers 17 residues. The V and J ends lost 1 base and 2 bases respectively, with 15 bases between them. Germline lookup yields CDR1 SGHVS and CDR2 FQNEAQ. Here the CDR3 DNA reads TGTGCCAGCAGCTTAGTGGCCATCTTGGGGCGCAATCAGCCCCAGCATTTT. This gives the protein CASSLVAILGRNQPQHF.

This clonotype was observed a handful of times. CDR3 in DNA: TGTGCCAGCACAATCCGTGGGGGTAGCACAGATACGCAGTATTTT. Protein sequence: CASTIRGGSTDTQYF. The chain couples TRBV28 to TRBJ2-3; D possibly matches TRBD1 or TRBD2 (5 bases each). The CDR3 length is 15 residues. Germline CDR1 MDHEN, CDR2 SYDVKM. The V end was cut by 7 bases, the J end by 0 bases, with 14 bases between.

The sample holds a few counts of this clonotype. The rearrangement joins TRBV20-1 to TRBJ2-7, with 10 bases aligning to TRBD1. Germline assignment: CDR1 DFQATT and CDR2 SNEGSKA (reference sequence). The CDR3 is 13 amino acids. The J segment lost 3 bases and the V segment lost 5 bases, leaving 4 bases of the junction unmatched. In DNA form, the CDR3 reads TGCAGTGCTGCGACAGGGGGCCACTACGAGCAGTACGTC. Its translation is CSAATGGHYEQYV.

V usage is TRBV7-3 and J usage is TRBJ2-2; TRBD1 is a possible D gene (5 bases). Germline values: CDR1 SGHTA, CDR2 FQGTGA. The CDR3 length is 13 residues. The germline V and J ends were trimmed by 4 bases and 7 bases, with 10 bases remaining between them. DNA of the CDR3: TGTGCCAGCAGCTCAGGGATGCGCGGGGAGCTGTTTTTT. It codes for CASSSGMRGELFF.

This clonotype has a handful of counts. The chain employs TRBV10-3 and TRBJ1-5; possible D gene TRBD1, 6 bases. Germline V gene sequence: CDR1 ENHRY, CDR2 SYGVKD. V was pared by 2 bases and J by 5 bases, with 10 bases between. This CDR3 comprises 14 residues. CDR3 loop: CAISETQGYQPQHF. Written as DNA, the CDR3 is TGTGCCATCAGTGAGACACAGGGATATCAGCCCCAGCATTTT.

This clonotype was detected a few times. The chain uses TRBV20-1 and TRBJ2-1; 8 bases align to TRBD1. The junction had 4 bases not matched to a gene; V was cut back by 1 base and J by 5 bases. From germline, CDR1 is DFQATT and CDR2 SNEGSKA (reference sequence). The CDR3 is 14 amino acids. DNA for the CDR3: TGCAGTGCTAGAGGACAGGGGCTTAACAATGAGCAGTTCTTC. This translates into CSARGQGLNNEQFF.

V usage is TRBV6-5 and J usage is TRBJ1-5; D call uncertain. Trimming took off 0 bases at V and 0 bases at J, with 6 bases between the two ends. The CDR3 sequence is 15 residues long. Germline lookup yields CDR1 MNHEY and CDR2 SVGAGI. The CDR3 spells CASSYSSDSNQPQHF. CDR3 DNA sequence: TGTGCCAGCAGTTACTCTTCGGATAGCAATCAGCCCCAGCATTTT.

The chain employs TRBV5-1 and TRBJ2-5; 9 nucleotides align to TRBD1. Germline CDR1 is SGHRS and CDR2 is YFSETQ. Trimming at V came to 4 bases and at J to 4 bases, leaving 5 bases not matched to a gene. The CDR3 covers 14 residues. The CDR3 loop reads CASSASTGGETQYF. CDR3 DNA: TGCGCCAGCAGCGCCTCGACAGGGGGAGAGACCCAGTACTTC.

DNA for the CDR3: TGTGCCAGCAGTCCGGACGCCAATACGCAGTATTTT. This sequence encodes CASSPDANTQYF. J is TRBJ2-3 and V is TRBV2, with D uncertain. There are 12 residues in the CDR3. From germline, CDR1 is SNHLY and CDR2 FYNNEI. Trimming stripped 5 bases from V and 7 bases from J, with 10 bases between.

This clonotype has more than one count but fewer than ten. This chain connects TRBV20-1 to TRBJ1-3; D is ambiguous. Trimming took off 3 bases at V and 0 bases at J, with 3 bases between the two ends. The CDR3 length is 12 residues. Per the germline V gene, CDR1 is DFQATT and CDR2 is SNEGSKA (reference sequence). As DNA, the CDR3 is TGCAGTGCTAGGATCTCTGGAAACACCATATATTTT. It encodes CSARISGNTIYF.

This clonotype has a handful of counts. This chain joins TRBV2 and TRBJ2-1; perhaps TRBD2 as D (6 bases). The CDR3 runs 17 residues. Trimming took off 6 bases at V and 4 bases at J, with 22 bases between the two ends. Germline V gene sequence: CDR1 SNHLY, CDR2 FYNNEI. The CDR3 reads CASSPMGGRGFYNEQFF. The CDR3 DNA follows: TGTGCCAGCAGCCCCATGGGGGGACGGGGCTTTTACAATGAGCAGTTCTTC.

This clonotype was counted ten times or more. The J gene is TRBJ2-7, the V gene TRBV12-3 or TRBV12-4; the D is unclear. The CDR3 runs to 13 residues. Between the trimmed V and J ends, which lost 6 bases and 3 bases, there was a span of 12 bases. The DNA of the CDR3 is TGTGCCAGCAGGACAAAAAACAACTACGAGCAGTACTTC. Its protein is CASRTKNNYEQYF.

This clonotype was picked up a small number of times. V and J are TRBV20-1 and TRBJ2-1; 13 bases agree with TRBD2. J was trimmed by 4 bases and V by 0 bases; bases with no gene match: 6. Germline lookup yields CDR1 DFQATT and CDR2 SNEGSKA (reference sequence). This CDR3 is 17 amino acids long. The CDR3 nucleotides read TGCAGTGCTAGAGAACTAGCGGGGGGGCCGGGATACAATGAGCAGTTCTTC. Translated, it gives CSARELAGGPGYNEQFF.

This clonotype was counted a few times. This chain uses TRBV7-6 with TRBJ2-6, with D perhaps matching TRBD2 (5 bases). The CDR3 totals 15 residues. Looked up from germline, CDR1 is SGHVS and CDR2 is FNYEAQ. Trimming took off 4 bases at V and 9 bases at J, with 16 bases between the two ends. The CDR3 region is CASSSSRGSHNVLTF. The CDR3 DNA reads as TGTGCCAGCAGCTCTAGTCGGGGAAGTCACAACGTCCTGACTTTC. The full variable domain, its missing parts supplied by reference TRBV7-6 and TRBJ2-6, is GAGVSQSPRYKVTKRGQDVALRCDPISGHVSLYWYRQALGQGPEFLTYFNYEAQQDKSGLPNDRFSAERPEGSISTLTIQRTEQRDSAMYRCASSSSRGSHNVLTFGAGSRLTVL.

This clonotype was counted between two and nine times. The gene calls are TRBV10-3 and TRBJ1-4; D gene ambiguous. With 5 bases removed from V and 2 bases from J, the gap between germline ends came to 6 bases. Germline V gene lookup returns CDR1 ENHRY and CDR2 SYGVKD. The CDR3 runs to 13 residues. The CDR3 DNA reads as TGTGCCATCAGTATTACTACTAATGAAAAACTGTTTTTT. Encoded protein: CAISITTNEKLFF.

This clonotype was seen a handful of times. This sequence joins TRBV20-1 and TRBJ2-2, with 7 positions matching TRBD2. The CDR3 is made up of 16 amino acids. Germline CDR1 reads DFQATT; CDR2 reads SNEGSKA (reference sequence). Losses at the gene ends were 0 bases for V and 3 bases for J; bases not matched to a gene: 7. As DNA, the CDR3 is TGCAGTGCTAGAGACTCCCAGCGGGGTTACACCGGGGAGCTGTTTTTT. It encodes CSARDSQRGYTGELFF.

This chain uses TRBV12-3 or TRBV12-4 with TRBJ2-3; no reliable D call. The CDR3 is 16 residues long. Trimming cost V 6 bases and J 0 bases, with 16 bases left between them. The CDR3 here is CASSLRRQPSTDTQYF. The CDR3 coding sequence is TGTGCCAGCAGCCTCCGGAGACAACCAAGCACAGATACGCAGTATTTT.

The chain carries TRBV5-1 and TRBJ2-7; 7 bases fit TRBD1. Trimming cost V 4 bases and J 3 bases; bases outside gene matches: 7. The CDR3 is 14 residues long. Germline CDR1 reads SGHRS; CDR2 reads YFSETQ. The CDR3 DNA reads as TGCGCCAGCAGCACCGGGACAGCACTCTACGAGCAGTACTTC. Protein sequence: CASSTGTALYEQYF. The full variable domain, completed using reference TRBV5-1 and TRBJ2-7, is KAGVTQTPRYLIKTRGQQVTLSCSPISGHRSVSWYQQTPGQGLQFLFEYFSETQRNKGNFPGRFSGRQFSNSRSEMNVSTLELGDSALYLCASSTGTALYEQYFGPGTRLTVT.

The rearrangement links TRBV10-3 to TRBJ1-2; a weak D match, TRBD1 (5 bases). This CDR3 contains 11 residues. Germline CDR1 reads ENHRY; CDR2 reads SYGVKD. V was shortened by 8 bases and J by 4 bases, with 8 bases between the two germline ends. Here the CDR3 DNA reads TGTGCCATCGGGACGCTCTATGGCTACACCTTC. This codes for CAIGTLYGYTF.